This note documents a single T cell receptor beta chain sequence. These data belong to a study of blood T cell repertoires in COVID-19. Per the study methods: Researchers report that nucleated cell counts were estimated from reference gene primer amplification. Using immunoSEQ multiplex PCR, the repertoire was profiled, and TCRdb retains in-frame clones only, with some absent. The V and J calls and clone size are taken from that table; D and trimming were inferred from the DNA. The sample has 210,000 or so clones, 70% to 90% seen once. Input material: peripheral blood. This TCR was sampled from a man aged 45-65 years with COVID-19, enrolled during active disease.

The DNA for the CDR3 is TGTGCCAGCAGTTTCTGGGGGGAGAGTTCACCCCTCCACTTT. Encoded protein: CASSFWGESSPLHF. V is TRBV27 and J is TRBJ1-6; D is perhaps TRBD1 (5 bases). V dropped 3 bases and J dropped 9 bases, with 12 bases sitting between them. The CDR3 runs 14 residues. Germline V gene data show CDR1 as MNHEY and CDR2 as SMNVEV (reference sequence).